The 20 T cell receptor beta chains in this list originate from one sample, sequenced in a study of yellow fever vaccine responses in identical twins (dated by TCRdb to between 2018 and 2020). The method was RT-PCR. Sequencer: Illumina HiSeq 2500. TCRdb itself trimmed the public reads at Q25 with fastp, ran MiXCR and retained productive beta chains. Each entry merges the rows of one CDR3 protein and shows their most common DNA and genes. The sample has about 4,600 distinct CDR3 sequences on record, approximately 85% of them singletons. The biggest ten clones account for 2.1% of the sample. The starting material was T cells from blood (PBMCs), unsorted or a sorted subset (not recorded which), obtained before or after yellow fever vaccination (not recorded which). The receptor source for this set is a young woman who received the yellow fever vaccine. Donor details come from another sample of the same person, matched by shared clones.

The chain carries TRBV2 and TRBJ2-5; 9 positions match TRBD1. Trimming removed 5 bases from V and 3 bases from J; junction bases left unmatched: 7. The CDR3 totals 15 residues. Germline CDR1 is SNHLY and CDR2 is FYNNEI. The CDR3 coding sequence is TGTGCCAGCAGTCCCCGGGACAGGGCCAAAGAGACCCAGTACTTC. Its protein is CASSPRDRAKETQYF.

The gene calls are TRBV2 and TRBJ2-4, with unresolved D. CDR1 SNHLY and CDR2 FYNNEI come from the germline V gene. This CDR3 region has 14 residues. Trimming stripped 6 bases from V and 0 bases from J, with 9 bases between. The CDR3 is CASREQIAKNIQYF. The CDR3 DNA reads TGTGCCAGCAGAGAACAGATAGCCAAAAACATTCAGTACTTC.

The chain carries TRBV7-9 and TRBJ2-2, with 9 positions matching TRBD1. This CDR3 has 15 residues. Germline V gene sequence: CDR1 SEHNR, CDR2 FQNEAQ (reference sequence). V was pared by 5 bases and J by 7 bases, with 8 bases of the junction left unmatched. The CDR3 nucleotides are TGTGCCAGCAGCCGTGGACAGGGGTTCGGCGGGGAGCTGTTTTTT. Translating gives CASSRGQGFGGELFF.

Here the CDR3 reads CASSEALLAGDFHEQYF. CDR3 nucleotide sequence: TGTGCCAGCAGTGAAGCGCTTCTAGCGGGAGATTTCCACGAGCAGTACTTC. The chain joins TRBV2 to TRBJ2-7; 10 bases agree with TRBD2. This CDR3 comprises 17 residues. Germline CDR1 reads SNHLY; CDR2 reads FYNNEI. V trimming: 0 bases; J trimming: 5 bases; junction bases outside the gene matches: 10. Drawing the rest from reference TRBV2 and TRBJ2-7, the complete variable domain is EPEVTQTPSHQVTQMGQEVILRCVPISNHLYFYWYRQILGQKVEFLVSFYNNEISEKSEIFDDQFSVERPDGSNFTLKIRSTKLEDSAMYFCASSEALLAGDFHEQYFGPGTRLTVT.

This rearrangement joins TRBV4-1 to TRBJ1-1; tentatively, D is TRBD1 (6 bases). CDR1 MGHRA and CDR2 YSYEKL come from the germline V gene. V was shortened by 4 bases and J by 10 bases, with 13 bases between the two germline ends. The CDR3 contains 12 residues. The CDR3 sequence is CASSPPRGGAFF. The DNA of the CDR3 is TGCGCCAGCAGCCCCCCAAGGGGGGGAGCTTTCTTT.

The rearrangement links TRBV5-1 to TRBJ1-3, with D unresolved. The germline CDR1 and CDR2 sequences are SGHRS and YFSETQ. The CDR3 covers 14 residues. The V end was cut by 4 bases, the J end by 4 bases, with 12 bases between. The CDR3 region is CASSTTPDGNTIYF. As DNA, the CDR3 is TGCGCCAGCAGCACGACTCCGGACGGAAACACCATATATTTT.

The chain combines TRBV4-3 with TRBJ2-3; no definite D call. CDR1 is LGHNA and CDR2 is YSLEER in the germline V gene. This CDR3 has 15 amino acids. V gave up 1 base and J gave up 0 bases, with 8 bases separating them. Here the CDR3 reads CASSQGRISTDTQYF. In DNA, the CDR3 is TGCGCCAGCAGCCAAGGGCGGATTAGCACAGATACGCAGTATTTT.

The chain is built from TRBV7-9 and TRBJ2-1; D gene unclear. Germline V lookup: CDR1 SEHNR, CDR2 FQNEAQ (reference sequence). V was trimmed by 4 bases and J by 4 bases, leaving 8 bases between them. The CDR3 is 13 residues long. CDR3 nucleotides: TGTGCCAGCAGCTATAACAGTTACAATGAGCAGTTCTTC. Translated: CASSYNSYNEQFF.

The V gene is TRBV11-1, the J gene TRBJ1-1, with D unresolved. V lost 5 bases and J 4 bases, leaving 14 bases between the germline ends. Germline CDR1 reads SGHAT; CDR2 reads FQDESV (reference sequence). This CDR3 contains 14 residues. CDR3 loop: CASSPLTVGTEAFF. DNA for the CDR3: TGTGCCAGCAGCCCCCTCACAGTCGGCACTGAAGCTTTCTTT. Looking up the rest from reference TRBV11-1 and TRBJ1-1 gives the full variable domain: EAEVAQSPRYKITEKSQAVAFWCDPISGHATLYWYRQILGQGPELLVQFQDESVVDDSQLPKDRFSAERLKGVDSTLKIQPAELGDSAMYLCASSPLTVGTEAFFGQGTRLTVV.

The V and J genes are TRBV20-1 and TRBJ1-5; no clear D. Germline assignment: CDR1 DFQATT and CDR2 SNEGSKA (reference sequence). Trimming took 0 bases from V and 1 from J, leaving 4 bases between them. The CDR3 extends over 13 amino acids. The CDR3 spells CSARDGSNQPQHF. DNA for the CDR3: TGCAGTGCTAGAGATGGAAGCAATCAGCCCCAGCATTTT.

The chain is built from TRBV13 and TRBJ1-1; TRBD1 matches at 7 bases. V lost 4 bases, J lost 4 bases, and 6 bases stayed unmatched. Germline V gene lookup returns CDR1 PRHDT and CDR2 FYEKMQ (reference sequence). CDR3 size: 14 residues. CDR3 protein: CASSWQGGSTEAFF. CDR3 sequence (DNA): TGTGCCAGCAGCTGGCAGGGGGGGAGCACTGAAGCTTTCTTT.

This clonotype was picked up one time. The genes are TRBV7-2 and TRBJ2-7, with D uncertain. This CDR3 is 15 amino acids long. CDR1 is SGHTA and CDR2 is FQGNSA in the germline V gene. With 1 base removed from V and 2 bases from J, the gap between germline ends came to 12 bases. CDR3 sequence reads: CASSLGRGSPYEQYF. CDR3 sequence (DNA): TGTGCCAGCAGCTTAGGGCGTGGCAGTCCCTACGAGCAGTACTTC.

The chain joins TRBV11-2 to TRBJ2-7; D unresolved. CDR3 length: 12 amino acids. V shed 4 bases and J shed 3 bases, with 7 bases lying between them. The V gene's germline CDR1 is SGHAT and CDR2 FQNNGV. CDR3 in amino acids: CASSSDHYEQYF. CDR3 nucleotide sequence: TGTGCCAGCAGCTCGGACCACTACGAGCAGTACTTC.

The V call is TRBV2, the J call TRBJ2-1; possibly TRBD2 for D (6 bases). The CDR3 loop spans 14 amino acids. Germline CDR1 and CDR2: SNHLY and FYNNEI. Between the trimmed V and J ends, which lost 3 bases and 6 bases, there was a span of 12 bases. The CDR3 spells CASSDMAGINEQFF. The CDR3 region has the DNA TGTGCCAGCAGTGATATGGCGGGGATCAATGAGCAGTTCTTC.

The rearrangement links TRBV11-3 to TRBJ2-7; 13 positions agree with TRBD2. The CDR3 length is 15 residues. Germline CDR1 SGHNT, CDR2 YENEEA. With V trimmed by 5 bases and J by 0 bases, 1 base remained unmatched. CDR3 nucleotides: TGTGCCAGCAGCCGGACTAGCGGGAGCTCCTACGAGCAGTACTTC. Protein: CASSRTSGSSYEQYF.

This rearrangement joins TRBV4-2 to TRBJ2-1, with D unresolved. The germline V gene encodes CDR1 LGHNA and CDR2 YNFKEQ. The CDR3 loop spans 15 amino acids. Trimming took 4 bases from V and 0 from J, leaving 10 bases between them. CDR3 sequence (DNA): TGTGCCAGCAGCCCTCTAGAGGACTCCTACAATGAGCAGTTCTTC. Its translation: CASSPLEDSYNEQFF.

The rearrangement joins TRBV11-1 to TRBJ2-1; 8 bases match TRBD2. Germline CDR1 and CDR2: SGHAT and FQDESV (reference sequence). CDR3 size: 16 residues. Unmatched junction bases numbered 8, after V lost 5 bases and J lost 2 bases. This CDR3 is CASSGPSGSPYNEQFF. The CDR3, as DNA: TGTGCCAGCAGCGGACCCAGCGGGAGTCCCTACAATGAGCAGTTCTTC.

This rearrangement joins TRBV9 to TRBJ2-1; D may be TRBD1 (5 bases). The CDR3 totals 15 residues. Germline V gene data show CDR1 as SGDLS and CDR2 as YYNGEE. Trimming stripped 3 bases from V and 9 bases from J, with 19 bases between. CDR3 nucleotides: TGTGCCAGCAGCGCCCAGGACACCCCTAGGGTTGAGCAGTTCTTC. Translating it yields CASSAQDTPRVEQFF.

The chain joins TRBV4-2 to TRBJ2-7; 7 nucleotides align to TRBD2. Germline CDR1 is LGHNA and CDR2 is YNFKEQ. The junction had 7 bases not matched to a gene; V was cut back by 0 bases and J by 5 bases. This CDR3 spans 15 amino acids. The CDR3: CASSQELAGNHEQYF. The CDR3 DNA reads TGTGCCAGCAGCCAAGAATTAGCGGGTAACCACGAGCAGTACTTC.

This CDR3 reads CATSDQVNEKLFF. The CDR3, as DNA: TGTGCCACCAGTGACCAGGTTAATGAAAAACTGTTTTTT. The rearrangement joins TRBV24-1 to TRBJ1-4; D gene unclear. This CDR3 spans 13 amino acids. The V and J ends lost 4 bases and 4 bases respectively, with 6 bases between them. Per germline, CDR1 KGHDR and CDR2 SFDVKD.